Listed below are T cell receptor beta chains from one sample, sequenced in a study of somatic mutations in cytotoxic T cells in rheumatoid arthritis. The protocol was immunoSEQ multiplex PCR, while the TCRdb copy is restricted to in-frame clones and leaves out a portion. The profile covers under 35,000 clones, with more than 75% appearing a single time and 7.5% to 9.5% taken by the ten largest. Sequenced material: CD8+ T cells sorted from blood. These receptor sequences come from an adult with rheumatoid arthritis. The CDR3 runs from the conserved cysteine through the conserved F or W. A D gene is named only where the DNA matches it firmly. Expanded clones get a size class; other rows say once, few or many, or leave the size out.

d_call: -
clone_size: -
j_call: TRBJ2-7
v_call: TRBV6-4
cdr3_aa: CARVTLGGDRIKQYYEQYF
cdr3_nt: TGTGCCAGAGTGACCTTAGGGGGGGACAGAATAAAACAGTACTACGAGCAGTACTTC

d_call: -
clone_size: -
j_call: TRBJ1-2
v_call: TRBV4-1
cdr3_aa: CASSHKPGPSNYGYTF
cdr3_nt: TGCGCCAGCAGCCACAAACCGGGACCCTCCAACTATGGCTACACCTTC

d_call: -
clone_size: once
j_call: TRBJ2-7
v_call: TRBV5-5
cdr3_aa: CASSSSAGTEAYEQYF
cdr3_nt: TGTGCCAGCAGCTCCAGTGCGGGGACAGAGGCCTACGAGCAGTACTTC

d_call: -
clone_size: -
j_call: TRBJ1-1
v_call: TRBV6-5
cdr3_aa: CASSYSIGGPEAFF
cdr3_nt: TGTGCCAGCAGTTACTCGATTGGGGGACCTGAAGCTTTCTTT

d_call: -
clone_size: -
j_call: TRBJ2-7
v_call: TRBV30
cdr3_aa: CAWSEGLYEQYF
cdr3_nt: TGTGCCTGGAGTGAGGGACTCTACGAGCAGTACTTC

d_call: -
clone_size: -
j_call: TRBJ2-1
v_call: TRBV16
cdr3_aa: CASSQSQDYSYNEQFF
cdr3_nt: TGTGCCAGCAGCCAATCGCAGGACTATTCCTACAATGAGCAGTTCTTC

d_call: TRBD1
clone_size: -
j_call: TRBJ2-7
v_call: TRBV29-1
cdr3_aa: CSVGTAYEQYF
cdr3_nt: TGCAGCGTGGGGACAGCCTACGAGCAGTACTTC

d_call: -
clone_size: -
j_call: TRBJ2-1
v_call: TRBV9
cdr3_aa: CASSVDRRGNEQFF
cdr3_nt: TGTGCCAGCAGCGTAGATAGGAGAGGGAATGAGCAGTTCTTC

d_call: -
clone_size: -
j_call: TRBJ2-7
v_call: TRBV6-5
cdr3_aa: CASRVNGESSYEQYF
cdr3_nt: TGTGCCAGCAGGGTAAACGGGGAAAGCTCCTACGAGCAGTACTTC

d_call: TRBD2
clone_size: -
j_call: TRBJ2-1
v_call: TRBV4-3
cdr3_aa: CASSQDALAGNNEQFF
cdr3_nt: TGCGCCAGCAGCCAAGATGCACTAGCGGGGAACAATGAGCAGTTCTTC

d_call: -
clone_size: -
j_call: TRBJ2-1
v_call: TRBV19
cdr3_aa: CASSILGNEQFF
cdr3_nt: TGTGCCAGTAGTATACTCGGCAATGAGCAGTTCTTC

d_call: -
clone_size: -
j_call: TRBJ2-2
v_call: TRBV28
cdr3_aa: CASSIEVTGELFF
cdr3_nt: TGTGCCAGCAGCATAGAGGTGACCGGGGAGCTGTTTTTT

d_call: -
clone_size: -
j_call: TRBJ1-1
v_call: TRBV13
cdr3_aa: CASSPWGATEAFF
cdr3_nt: TGTGCCAGCAGCCCGTGGGGGGCCACTGAAGCTTTCTTT

d_call: -
clone_size: -
j_call: TRBJ1-5
v_call: TRBV7-8
cdr3_aa: CASSSPGGRGKPQHF
cdr3_nt: TGTGCCAGCAGCTCTCCCGGGGGTCGGGGGAAGCCCCAGCATTTT

d_call: -
clone_size: few
j_call: TRBJ2-7
v_call: TRBV2
cdr3_aa: CASTPGPTYEQYF
cdr3_nt: TGTGCCAGCACTCCAGGGCCCACCTACGAGCAGTACTTC

d_call: -
clone_size: -
j_call: TRBJ1-6
v_call: TRBV28
cdr3_aa: CASRGPSYNSPLHF
cdr3_nt: TGTGCCAGCAGGGGCCCCTCCTATAATTCACCCCTCCACTTT

d_call: -
clone_size: -
j_call: TRBJ2-1
v_call: TRBV6-1
cdr3_aa: CASGGSSYNEQFF
cdr3_nt: TGTGCCAGCGGCGGTAGCTCCTACAATGAGCAGTTCTTC

d_call: -
clone_size: -
j_call: TRBJ2-3
v_call: TRBV19
cdr3_aa: CASSYLGTSTDTQYF
cdr3_nt: TGTGCCAGTAGTTATTTAGGCACAAGCACAGATACGCAGTATTTT

d_call: -
clone_size: -
j_call: TRBJ2-7
v_call: TRBV7-9
cdr3_aa: CASSQSSEMGEQYF
cdr3_nt: TGTGCCAGCAGCCAGTCTAGCGAGATGGGTGAGCAGTACTTC

d_call: -
clone_size: -
j_call: TRBJ1-1
v_call: TRBV7-3
cdr3_aa: CASSVGGKLTEAFF
cdr3_nt: TGTGCCAGCAGCGTTGGGGGAAAGCTTACTGAAGCTTTCTTT

d_call: TRBD1
clone_size: -
j_call: TRBJ2-7
v_call: TRBV7-6
cdr3_aa: CASSAGTGSYEQYF
cdr3_nt: TGTGCCAGCAGCGCCGGGACAGGGTCATACGAGCAGTACTTC

d_call: TRBD1
clone_size: -
j_call: TRBJ2-3
v_call: TRBV2
cdr3_aa: CASNRDSGVGDWTDTQYF
cdr3_nt: TGTGCCAGCAATCGGGACAGTGGGGTGGGCGATTGGACAGATACGCAGTATTTT

d_call: TRBD2
clone_size: -
j_call: TRBJ2-1
v_call: TRBV7-9
cdr3_aa: CASSFLLAGALDEQFF
cdr3_nt: TGTGCCAGCAGCTTCTTACTAGCGGGGGCACTCGATGAGCAGTTCTTC

d_call: TRBD2
clone_size: -
j_call: TRBJ2-1
v_call: TRBV7-8
cdr3_aa: CASSLWREGVVNEQFF
cdr3_nt: TGTGCCAGCAGCTTATGGCGGGAGGGGGTCGTGAATGAGCAGTTCTTC

d_call: -
clone_size: -
j_call: TRBJ2-1
v_call: TRBV9
cdr3_aa: CASSVAGLLSYNEQFF
cdr3_nt: TGTGCCAGCAGCGTAGCCGGGCTCCTCTCCTACAATGAGCAGTTCTTC

d_call: -
clone_size: -
j_call: TRBJ2-7
v_call: TRBV30
cdr3_aa: CAWSGQGSRYEQYF
cdr3_nt: TGTGCCTGGAGTGGGCAGGGGAGCCGGTACGAGCAGTACTTC